The clone carrying this T cell receptor beta chain has a handful of counts. Its antigen remains unidentified. The data were taken from a study of T cells after yellow fever vaccination. Study-wide findings and caveats: Clonotype sharing between CD4 and CD8 compartments was small. Although the secondary response was weaker, it peaked faster, at day 5 versus 15.

V dropped 3 bases and J dropped 2; count of bases not matched to a gene: 9. Germline V gives CDR1 SGHVS, CDR2 FQNEAQ. There are 16 residues in the CDR3. UMIs were added to TCR cDNA along with a universal primer site when it was made by 5'RACE template switching. TCRdb re-called the 5' RACE reads with MiXCR, one entry per CDR3 protein. The sample gives 450,000 to 600,000 distinct CDR3 sequences, roughly 13% of which show up once; about 14% is in the top ten. Here the sequenced sample was PBMCs, taken on the day of the yellow fever booster vaccination. J is TRBJ2-7 and V is TRBV7-8; TRBD2 aligns across 8 bases. The clonotype comes from a man aged 25 to 40 who received the YFV17D yellow fever vaccine. The CDR3 region has the DNA TGTGCCAGCAGCTTTTTAAGCGGGAGCGCTACCTACGAGCAGTACTTC. It codes for CASSFLSGSATYEQYF.